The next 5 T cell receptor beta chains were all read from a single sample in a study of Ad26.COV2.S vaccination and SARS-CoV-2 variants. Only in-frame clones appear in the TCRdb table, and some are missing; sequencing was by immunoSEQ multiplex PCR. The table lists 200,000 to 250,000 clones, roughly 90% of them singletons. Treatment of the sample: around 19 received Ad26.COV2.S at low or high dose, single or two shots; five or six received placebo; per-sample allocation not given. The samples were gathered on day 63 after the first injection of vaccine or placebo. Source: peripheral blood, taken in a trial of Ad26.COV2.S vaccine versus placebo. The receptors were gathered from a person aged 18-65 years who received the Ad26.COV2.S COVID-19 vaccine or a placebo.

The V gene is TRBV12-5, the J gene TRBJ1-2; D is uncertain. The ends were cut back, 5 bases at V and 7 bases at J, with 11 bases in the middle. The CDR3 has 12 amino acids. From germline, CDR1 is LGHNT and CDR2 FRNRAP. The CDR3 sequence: CASGINSGGYTF. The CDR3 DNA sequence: TGTGCTAGTGGTATCAATTCGGGTGGCTACACCTTC.

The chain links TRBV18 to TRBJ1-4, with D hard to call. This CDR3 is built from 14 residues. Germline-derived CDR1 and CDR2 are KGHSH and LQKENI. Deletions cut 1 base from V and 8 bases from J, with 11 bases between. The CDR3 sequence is CASSPQGMGEKLFF. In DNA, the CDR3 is TGTGCCAGCTCACCACAGGGAATGGGAGAAAAACTGTTTTTT.

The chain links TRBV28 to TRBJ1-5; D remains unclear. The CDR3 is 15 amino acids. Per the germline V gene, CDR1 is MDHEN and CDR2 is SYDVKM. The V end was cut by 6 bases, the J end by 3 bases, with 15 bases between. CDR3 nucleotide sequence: TGTGCCAGCAGATGGTCCGGGAACCTCAATCAGCCCCAGCATTTT. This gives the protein CASRWSGNLNQPQHF.

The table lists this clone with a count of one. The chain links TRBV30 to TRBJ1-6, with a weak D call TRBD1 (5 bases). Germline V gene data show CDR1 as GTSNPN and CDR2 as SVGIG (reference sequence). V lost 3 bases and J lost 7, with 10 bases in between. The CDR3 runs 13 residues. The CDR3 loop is CAWRTDTNSPLHF. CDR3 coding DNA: TGTGCCTGGAGGACAGACACAAATTCACCCCTCCACTTT.

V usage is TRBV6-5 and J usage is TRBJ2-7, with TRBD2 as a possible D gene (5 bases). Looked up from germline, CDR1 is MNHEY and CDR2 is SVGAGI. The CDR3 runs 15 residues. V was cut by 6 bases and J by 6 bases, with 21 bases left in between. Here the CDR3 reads CASSRLASINVEQYF. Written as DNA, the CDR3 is TGTGCCAGCAGCCGCCTAGCTAGCATTAATGTCGAGCAGTACTTC.